This T cell receptor (beta chain) was sequenced in a study of blood T cell repertoires in COVID-19. At the level of the study: Italy, Spain and the United States were the sources of the convalescent and acute COVID-19 samples. PBMCs, B-cell-depleted T cells, or T cells were the source of the cDNA or gDNA that made up the material.

The germline V gene has CDR1 MDHEN and CDR2 SYDVKM. CDR3 length: 15 amino acids. V lost 6 bases and J lost 9, with 20 bases in between. As processed by the authors: Scientists estimated how many nucleated cells there were by amplifying reference gene primers. The protocol was immunoSEQ multiplex PCR, while the TCRdb copy is restricted to in-frame clones and leaves out a portion. V and J calls and clone size are given by that table; D and trimming were obtained from the DNA. The sample contains some 70,000 clones, roughly 81% of which appear only once. V gene TRBV28 combines with J gene TRBJ2-2, with D unclear. The receptor comes from a woman aged 65 to 85 with acute or convalescent COVID-19. Sequencing input: peripheral blood. CDR3 DNA: TGTGCCAGCAGGGTAGACTTTGCGATCCACCGGGAGCTGTTTTTT. Translating gives CASRVDFAIHRELFF.